The 18 T cell receptor beta chains given below trace back to one sample, sequenced in a study of a mutant IDH1 vaccine in newly diagnosed glioma (dated by TCRdb to 2020 to 2022). Library generation was performed with the immunoSEQ multiplex PCR assay. TCRdb took this table from immuneACCESS and kept in-frame rearrangements with V and J called. Such tables lack part of the clones; where checked against another copy, unresolved V genes explain under half of the gap, and the rest is unexplained. For this sample the table gives approximately 10,000 clones, of which 80% to 90% were detected only once. The leading ten clones occupy 5.5% to 6% of the sample. These receptors' targets are unknown. The time point label for this specimen denotes: week 5, during vaccination. Each vaccine dose, consisting of 300 ug of a 20-mer mutant IDH1 peptide in Montanide, was administered subcutaneously with topical imiquimod.

This specimen consisted of PBMCs, obtained from a glioma patient whose treatment included an IDH1 peptide vaccine. These receptors originate from a woman aged 40 to 50 with glioma. Some clones in this sample may be carry-over from other donors' samples.

The chain carries TRBV7-6 and TRBJ2-3, with 7 positions matching TRBD2. The CDR3 length is 16 residues. Germline V gene data show CDR1 as SGHVS and CDR2 as FNYEAQ. Trimming at V came to 1 base and at J to 4 bases, leaving 8 bases not matched to a gene. Written as DNA, the CDR3 is TGTGCCAGCAGCTTAGGATCAGGCGGGGGTTCAGATACGCAGTATTTT. As protein: CASSLGSGGGSDTQYF.

V is TRBV2 and J is TRBJ1-4; D is undetermined. CDR1 is SNHLY, CDR2 FYNNEI, per germline. V lost 6 bases, J lost 0 bases, and 11 bases lay in between. The CDR3 runs to 15 residues. The CDR3 loop is CASRLDGATNEKLFF. CDR3 in DNA: TGTGCCAGCAGATTAGACGGTGCAACTAATGAAAAACTGTTTTTT.

This clone was seen just once. The chain combines TRBV5-6 with TRBJ2-3; weak D call: TRBD2 (5 bases). Germline CDR1 is SGHDT and CDR2 is YYEEEE. This CDR3 has 14 amino acids. V lost 1 base, J lost 3 bases, and 9 bases lay in between. CDR3 sequence (DNA): TGTGCCAGCAGCTTGTTGGACTGGACAGATACGCAGTATTTT. The encoded protein is CASSLLDWTDTQYF.

This chain connects TRBV6-6 to TRBJ2-7; D is ambiguous. CDR1 and CDR2 (germline): MNHNY, SVGAGI (reference sequence). CDR3 length: 14 amino acids. V gave up 2 bases and J gave up 0 bases, with 8 bases separating them. CDR3 residues: CASSYGPHSYEQYF. DNA for the CDR3: TGTGCCAGCAGTTACGGGCCACACTCCTACGAGCAGTACTTC.

The gene calls are TRBV10-3 and TRBJ1-1; the match to TRBD1 covers 7 bases. CDR1 and CDR2 (germline): ENHRY, SYGVKD. Germline trimming cut 7 bases from V and 0 bases from J; bases unmatched to any gene: 5. The CDR3 consists of 14 residues. CDR3 amino acids: CAITRDSLNTEAFF. The CDR3 region has the DNA TGTGCCATCACTCGGGACAGCTTGAACACTGAAGCTTTCTTT.

The V call is TRBV27, the J call TRBJ1-1; weak D call: TRBD1 (6 bases). V lost 0 bases to trimming and J lost 5 bases, with 16 bases between them. The germline V gene has CDR1 MNHEY and CDR2 SMNVEV (reference sequence). The CDR3 is 16 amino acids. Here the CDR3 reads CASSLSMGGGRTEAFF. The CDR3 nucleotides read TGTGCCAGCAGTTTATCGATGGGGGGCGGGAGGACTGAAGCTTTCTTT.

The chain employs TRBV2 and TRBJ2-7; a possible D gene is TRBD1 (5 bases). V shed 6 bases and J shed 4 bases, with 7 bases lying between them. Germline V gene data show CDR1 as SNHLY and CDR2 as FYNNEI. The CDR3 spans 11 residues. CDR3 in amino acids: CASSPGYEQYF. Here the CDR3 DNA reads TGTGCCAGCAGCCCAGGGTACGAGCAGTACTTC.

The V call is TRBV25-1, the J call TRBJ2-4, with TRBD1 identical over 7 bases. The V segment lost 1 base and the J segment 7 bases; nucleotides outside the gene matches: 7. Per germline, CDR1 MGHDK and CDR2 SYGVNS. There are 15 residues in the CDR3. CDR3 in DNA: TGTGCCAGCAGTGAATTAGGGGGCCATCTCAACATTCAGTACTTC. This codes for CASSELGGHLNIQYF.

CDR3 coding DNA: TGTGCCAGCAGTCGGCCCCCCGGGACAGGGTTCGACGAGCAGTACTTC. As protein: CASSRPPGTGFDEQYF. J is TRBJ2-7 and V is TRBV27, with TRBD1 matching over 9 bases. CDR1 is MNHEY, CDR2 SMNVEV, per germline (reference sequence). This CDR3 is built from 16 residues. Germline trimming cut 5 bases from V and 5 bases from J; bases unmatched to any gene: 13.

V and J are TRBV6-5 and TRBJ2-3; D perhaps matches TRBD2 (6 bases). The CDR3 length is 15 residues. Germline values: CDR1 MNHEY, CDR2 SVGAGI. The V and J ends lost 0 bases and 1 base respectively, with 8 bases between them. The CDR3 is CASSYSGGGTDTQYF. The CDR3 DNA is TGTGCCAGCAGTTACTCTGGCGGGGGCACAGATACGCAGTATTTT.

The chain is built from TRBV30 and TRBJ1-1, with D possibly matching TRBD1 (6 bases). The CDR3 contains 14 residues. V dropped 5 bases and J dropped 11 bases, with 24 bases sitting between them. Germline V gene data show CDR1 as GTSNPN and CDR2 as SVGIG (reference sequence). The CDR3 sequence: CAWDYGAGAVRAFF. CDR3 DNA sequence: TGTGCCTGGGATTATGGGGCAGGGGCGGTTCGGGCTTTCTTT.

This clone was counted a few times. This sample also contains other DNA sequences that code for the same CDR3. The gene calls are TRBV10-1 and TRBJ1-1; D is perhaps TRBD1 (6 bases). CDR1 is WNHNN, CDR2 SYGVQD, per germline (reference sequence). This CDR3 contains 13 residues. The V end lost 8 bases, the J end lost 1 base, and 11 bases lay between the germline ends. The CDR3 bases are TGCGCCAGCCGGACAGCAAAGAACACTGAAGCTTTCTTT. Protein: CASRTAKNTEAFF.

The gene calls are TRBV5-1 and TRBJ2-1; no clear D. The CDR3 has 15 residues. From germline, CDR1 is SGHRS and CDR2 YFSETQ. V dropped 3 bases and J dropped 6 bases, with 16 bases sitting between them. CDR3 loop: CASSSTLIEGNEQFF. The CDR3 bases are TGCGCCAGCAGCTCCACTTTGATAGAAGGCAATGAGCAGTTCTTC. Drawing the rest from reference TRBV5-1 and TRBJ2-1, the complete variable domain is KAGVTQTPRYLIKTRGQQVTLSCSPISGHRSVSWYQQTPGQGLQFLFEYFSETQRNKGNFPGRFSGRQFSNSRSEMNVSTLELGDSALYLCASSSTLIEGNEQFFGPGTRLTVL.

This clone was found once. The genes are TRBV30 and TRBJ2-2, with TRBD1 matching over 8 bases. Germline CDR1 and CDR2: GTSNPN and SVGIG (reference sequence). This CDR3 has 13 amino acids. V was clipped by 6 bases and J by 4 bases; unmatched bases: 4. The CDR3 DNA is TGTGCCTGTGGGACAGGAGCCACCGGGGAGCTGTTTTTT. Protein product: CACGTGATGELFF.

The V gene is TRBV27, the J gene TRBJ1-5; D is possibly TRBD1 (5 bases). CDR1 MNHEY and CDR2 SMNVEV come from the germline V gene (reference sequence). There are 14 residues in the CDR3. V lost 9 bases, J lost 1 base, and 13 bases lay in between. The CDR3 is CARNLRDSNQPQHF. The CDR3 nucleotides are TGTGCCAGAAACCTCCGGGACAGCAATCAGCCCCAGCATTTT.

V gene TRBV4-1 combines with J gene TRBJ2-5, with 7 positions matching TRBD1. The J segment lost 5 bases and the V segment lost 3 bases, leaving 6 bases of the junction unmatched. This CDR3 comprises 14 residues. Germline CDR1 MGHRA, CDR2 YSYEKL. The CDR3, as DNA: TGCGCCAGCAGCCAGACGGGACAGAGGGAGACCCAGTACTTC. Translating it yields CASSQTGQRETQYF.

The chain couples TRBV13 to TRBJ2-1; TRBD2 matches 9 bases. CDR3 length equals 18 residues. CDR1 and CDR2 (germline): PRHDT, FYEKMQ (reference sequence). Unmatched junction bases numbered 18, after V lost 4 bases and J lost 8 bases. In nucleotides, the CDR3 is TGTGCCAGCAGCTCCCACAGGGAAGGTAGCGGGAGTAGCGATGAGCAGTTCTTC. It specifies CASSSHREGSGSSDEQFF.

Remarks on this clone: The same CDR3 also results from other DNA sequences found in this sample. The genes are TRBV5-1 and TRBJ2-3; D call uncertain. The germline V and J ends were trimmed by 3 bases and 0 bases, with 8 bases remaining between them. CDR1 is SGHRS and CDR2 is YFSETQ in the germline V gene. The CDR3 loop spans 14 amino acids. This CDR3 reads CASSSSGSTDTQYF. The DNA of the CDR3 is TGCGCCAGCAGCTCCTCGGGTAGCACAGATACGCAGTATTTT. Looking up the rest from reference TRBV5-1 and TRBJ2-3 gives the full variable domain: KAGVTQTPRYLIKTRGQQVTLSCSPISGHRSVSWYQQTPGQGLQFLFEYFSETQRNKGNFPGRFSGRQFSNSRSEMNVSTLELGDSALYLCASSSSGSTDTQYFGPGTRLTVL.